Listed here are 16 T cell receptor beta chains from one sample, sequenced in a study of control samples from healthy donors and cancer patients. TCRdb keeps only in-frame clones here, not all; method: immunoSEQ multiplex PCR. The sample has around 100,000 clones; 75% to 90% are singletons. Sequenced: blood. The source of these receptors is a man aged 30 to 45 in good health.

This rearrangement joins TRBV12-3 or TRBV12-4 to TRBJ1-2, with D unclear. CDR3 length: 13 residues. With 3 bases removed from V and 4 bases from J, the gap between germline ends came to 9 bases. In DNA, the CDR3 is TGTGCCAGCAGTTTCCGGCTCTTCTATGGCTACACCTTC. This sequence encodes CASSFRLFYGYTF.

The rearrangement links TRBV6-1 to TRBJ2-3; either TRBD1 or TRBD2 may supply D (6 bases each). The CDR3 totals 16 residues. Germline loops: CDR1 MNHNS, CDR2 SASEGT. V dropped 3 bases and J dropped 0 bases, with 13 bases sitting between them. CDR3 bases: TGTGCCAGCAGTGATGCCGGGGGCTCTAGCACAGATACGCAGTATTTT. It encodes CASSDAGGSSTDTQYF.

This chain connects TRBV6-5 to TRBJ2-7, with D possibly called TRBD1 or TRBD2 (6 bases each). There are 13 residues in the CDR3. In germline, CDR1 is MNHEY, CDR2 SVGAGI. Trimming shortened V by 3 bases and J by 6 bases, and 12 bases separated the two germline ends. The CDR3 bases are TGTGCCAGCAGTTATAGTCCGGGGGCCGAGCAGTACTTC. Its translation is CASSYSPGAEQYF.

The chain employs TRBV6-2 or TRBV6-3 and TRBJ2-1; D ambiguous. The germline V gene encodes CDR1 MNHEY and CDR2 SVGEGT. The CDR3 spans 13 residues. Trimming shortened V by 4 bases and J by 7 bases, and 11 bases separated the two germline ends. The CDR3 spells CASSSRPDNEQFF. The CDR3 DNA is TGTGCCAGCAGTTCGCGACCGGATAATGAGCAGTTCTTC.

This clone was counted a single time. This same CDR3 is encoded by further DNA sequences in the sample. The rearrangement joins TRBV9 to TRBJ2-1, with D perhaps TRBD2 (5 bases). The CDR3 is made up of 15 amino acids. Trimming removed 0 bases from V and 4 bases from J, with 11 bases in between. Germline CDR1 and CDR2: SGDLS and YYNGEE. CDR3 sequence (DNA): TGTGCCAGCAGCGTAGATTCGGGGAGATACAATGAGCAGTTCTTC. Its translation is CASSVDSGRYNEQFF.

This clone occurred a few times. The V gene is TRBV19, the J gene TRBJ1-1; the D gene is possibly TRBD1 (5 bases). This CDR3 contains 13 residues. V gave up 5 bases and J gave up 6 bases, with 13 bases separating them. CDR1 is LNHDA and CDR2 is SQIVND in the germline V gene (reference sequence). This chain's CDR3 is CASSLLGVAEAFF. CDR3 DNA sequence: TGTGCCAGTAGTTTACTAGGGGTAGCTGAAGCTTTCTTT.

This rearrangement joins TRBV6-2 or TRBV6-3 to TRBJ1-4; D gene uncertain. This CDR3 has 17 residues. Germline CDR1 MNHEY, CDR2 SVGEGT. V was shortened by 0 bases and J by 0 bases, with 11 bases between the two germline ends. The CDR3 DNA reads TGTGCCAGCAGTTACTCGACGGTCAGCGCAACTAATGAAAAACTGTTTTTT. Translated: CASSYSTVSATNEKLFF.

The CDR3 is CASSPSLTSGRGNEQFF. In nucleotides, the CDR3 is TGTGCCAGCTCACCGAGTCTTACTAGCGGGAGGGGGAATGAGCAGTTCTTC. This rearrangement joins TRBV18 to TRBJ2-1; 13 nucleotides align to TRBD2. Germline values: CDR1 KGHSH, CDR2 LQKENI. This CDR3 spans 17 amino acids. V shed 3 bases and J 7 bases; nucleotides not matched to a gene: 9.

The rearrangement links TRBV19 to TRBJ1-5; D ambiguous. The CDR3 has 13 residues. CDR1 is LNHDA, CDR2 SQIVND, per germline (reference sequence). Trimming took 4 bases from V and 0 from J, leaving 4 bases between them. The CDR3 loop reads CASSTDSNQPQHF. CDR3 DNA sequence: TGTGCCAGTAGTACCGATAGCAATCAGCCCCAGCATTTT.

The chain recombines TRBV9 with TRBJ2-1; D gene uncertain. Trimming cost V 4 bases and J 0 bases, with 8 bases left between them. The CDR3 loop spans 14 amino acids. Germline CDR1 is SGDLS and CDR2 is YYNGEE. For the CDR3, the DNA is TGTGCCAGCAGCCCCCTGGGCTCCTACAATGAGCAGTTCTTC. Protein: CASSPLGSYNEQFF.

The V gene is TRBV10-3, the J gene TRBJ2-1; TRBD2 agrees at 16 bases. The J segment lost 6 bases and the V segment lost 6 bases, leaving 8 bases of the junction unmatched. CDR1 ENHRY and CDR2 SYGVKD come from the germline V gene. CDR3 size: 17 residues. CDR3 sequence: CAIRPGLAGGGVNEQFF. The CDR3 coding sequence is TGTGCCATCAGACCGGGACTAGCGGGAGGGGGGGTCAATGAGCAGTTCTTC.

The J gene is TRBJ2-7, the V gene TRBV27, with D possibly called TRBD1 or TRBD2 (5 bases each). Trimming cost V 6 bases and J 4 bases, with 16 bases left between them. The CDR3 has 14 residues. Germline V gives CDR1 MNHEY, CDR2 SMNVEV (reference sequence). CDR3 residues: CASSGATRAYEQYF. Written as DNA, the CDR3 is TGTGCCAGCAGCGGGGCCACACGGGCGTACGAGCAGTACTTC.

The gene calls are TRBV6-5 and TRBJ2-7; no clear D gene. The CDR3 extends over 13 amino acids. Germline V gene lookup returns CDR1 MNHEY and CDR2 SVGAGI. With 0 bases removed from V and 5 bases from J, the gap between germline ends came to 8 bases. The CDR3 bases are TGTGCCAGCAGTTACTCGAGACCACACGAGCAGTACGTC. This translates into CASSYSRPHEQYV.

This chain links TRBV20-1 with TRBJ2-1; unclear D gene. The CDR3 extends over 10 amino acids. From germline, CDR1 is DFQATT and CDR2 SNEGSKA (reference sequence). The V gene lost 2 bases and the J gene lost 8 bases, with 4 bases spanning the gap. The CDR3 region is CSARMDEQFF. CDR3 DNA: TGCAGTGCTAGAATGGATGAGCAGTTCTTC.

The chain links TRBV29-1 to TRBJ2-1, with D possibly being TRBD1 or TRBD2 (6 bases each). Per germline, CDR1 SQVTM and CDR2 ANQGSEA. This CDR3 region has 13 residues. V was cut by 4 bases and J by 7 bases, with 14 bases left in between. CDR3 residues: CSVGWGAGNEQFF. Written as DNA, the CDR3 is TGCAGCGTTGGATGGGGGGCGGGGAATGAGCAGTTCTTC.

V and J are TRBV10-2 and TRBJ2-1; 7 nucleotides agree with TRBD1. Germline V gene sequence: CDR1 WSHSY, CDR2 SAAADI. The trim removed 6 bases at V and 6 bases at J, leaving 8 bases unmatched. The CDR3 sequence is 14 residues long. The CDR3 nucleotides read TGCGCCAGCAGGCGAGCAGGGGGTGTCAATGAGCAGTTCTTC. This codes for CASRRAGGVNEQFF.